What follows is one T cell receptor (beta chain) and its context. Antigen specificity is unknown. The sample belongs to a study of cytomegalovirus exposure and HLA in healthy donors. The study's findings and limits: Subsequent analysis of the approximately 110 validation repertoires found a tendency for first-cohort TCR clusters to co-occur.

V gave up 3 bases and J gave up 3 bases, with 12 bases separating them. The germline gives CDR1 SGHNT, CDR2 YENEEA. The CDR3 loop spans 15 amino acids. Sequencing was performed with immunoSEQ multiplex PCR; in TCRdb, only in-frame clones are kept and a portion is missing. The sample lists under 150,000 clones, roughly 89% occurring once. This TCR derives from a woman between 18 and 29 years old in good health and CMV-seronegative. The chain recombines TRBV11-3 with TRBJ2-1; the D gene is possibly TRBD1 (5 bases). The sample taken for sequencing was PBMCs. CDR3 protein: CASSFSGANYNEQFF. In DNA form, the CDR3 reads TGTGCCAGCAGCTTTAGTGGGGCCAACTACAATGAGCAGTTCTTC.